This T cell receptor (beta chain) originates from a study of blood T cell repertoires in COVID-19. About the study: Samples representing acute and convalescent COVID-19 were sourced from the United States, Italy and Spain. T cells, B-cell-depleted T cells, or PBMCs supplied cDNA or gDNA.

In the study's own analysis: Amplification of reference gene primers provided the estimated nucleated cell counts. TCRdb's copy holds only in-frame clones and misses some; the assay was immunoSEQ multiplex PCR. From that table come the V and J calls and clone size; the DNA was used to work out D and trimming. This table holds 200,000 to 250,000 clones, approximately 82% found once. This CDR3 contains 18 residues. Germline V lookup: CDR1 MNHEY, CDR2 SMNVEV (reference sequence). Trimming removed 0 bases at V and 5 bases at J, with 20 bases between. The sequencing sample was made of peripheral blood. The sequence was obtained from a man aged 50 to 59 with active or convalescent COVID-19. The rearrangement links TRBV27 to TRBJ1-5; the D gene is possibly TRBD1 (5 bases). The CDR3 coding sequence is TGTGCCAGCAGTTTATCACTAAGGGTGGGAGGGACCTATCAGCCCCAGCATTTT. This translates into CASSLSLRVGGTYQPQHF.